The following is a T cell receptor beta chain sequence with its context. Its specificity is unknown. The record originates from a study of shared clonotypes between healthy human individuals. Study background: Per donor, three plates held CD4 naive cells, three held CD4 memory, two held CD8 naive and one held CD8 memory.

Study-level results: Estimated clonotype richness was generally higher in naive than memory subsets.

This CDR3 comprises 15 residues. V was clipped by 0 bases and J by 9 bases, with 18 bases between them. Germline-derived CDR1 and CDR2 are SGDLS and YYNGEE. Only CD45RO-negative cells positively selected for CCR7 counted as naive CD8 cells, so terminally differentiated effector memory CD45RA+ cells were excluded. Generated by immunoSEQ multiplex PCR, the TCRdb table keeps only in-frame clones and is missing some. The top ten hold 0.9% to 1.4% of the sample, which has about 2 million clones, around 96% seen once. The V and J genes are TRBV9 and TRBJ2-5, with D maybe TRBD1 (6 bases). The sequenced sample consisted of naive CD8+ T cells sorted from blood. The clonotype was recovered from a man aged 18 to 35 in good health. The CDR3 loop reads CASSVGGGKEMAQYF. CDR3 in DNA: TGTGCCAGCAGCGTAGGAGGGGGAAAAGAGATGGCCCAGTACTTC.